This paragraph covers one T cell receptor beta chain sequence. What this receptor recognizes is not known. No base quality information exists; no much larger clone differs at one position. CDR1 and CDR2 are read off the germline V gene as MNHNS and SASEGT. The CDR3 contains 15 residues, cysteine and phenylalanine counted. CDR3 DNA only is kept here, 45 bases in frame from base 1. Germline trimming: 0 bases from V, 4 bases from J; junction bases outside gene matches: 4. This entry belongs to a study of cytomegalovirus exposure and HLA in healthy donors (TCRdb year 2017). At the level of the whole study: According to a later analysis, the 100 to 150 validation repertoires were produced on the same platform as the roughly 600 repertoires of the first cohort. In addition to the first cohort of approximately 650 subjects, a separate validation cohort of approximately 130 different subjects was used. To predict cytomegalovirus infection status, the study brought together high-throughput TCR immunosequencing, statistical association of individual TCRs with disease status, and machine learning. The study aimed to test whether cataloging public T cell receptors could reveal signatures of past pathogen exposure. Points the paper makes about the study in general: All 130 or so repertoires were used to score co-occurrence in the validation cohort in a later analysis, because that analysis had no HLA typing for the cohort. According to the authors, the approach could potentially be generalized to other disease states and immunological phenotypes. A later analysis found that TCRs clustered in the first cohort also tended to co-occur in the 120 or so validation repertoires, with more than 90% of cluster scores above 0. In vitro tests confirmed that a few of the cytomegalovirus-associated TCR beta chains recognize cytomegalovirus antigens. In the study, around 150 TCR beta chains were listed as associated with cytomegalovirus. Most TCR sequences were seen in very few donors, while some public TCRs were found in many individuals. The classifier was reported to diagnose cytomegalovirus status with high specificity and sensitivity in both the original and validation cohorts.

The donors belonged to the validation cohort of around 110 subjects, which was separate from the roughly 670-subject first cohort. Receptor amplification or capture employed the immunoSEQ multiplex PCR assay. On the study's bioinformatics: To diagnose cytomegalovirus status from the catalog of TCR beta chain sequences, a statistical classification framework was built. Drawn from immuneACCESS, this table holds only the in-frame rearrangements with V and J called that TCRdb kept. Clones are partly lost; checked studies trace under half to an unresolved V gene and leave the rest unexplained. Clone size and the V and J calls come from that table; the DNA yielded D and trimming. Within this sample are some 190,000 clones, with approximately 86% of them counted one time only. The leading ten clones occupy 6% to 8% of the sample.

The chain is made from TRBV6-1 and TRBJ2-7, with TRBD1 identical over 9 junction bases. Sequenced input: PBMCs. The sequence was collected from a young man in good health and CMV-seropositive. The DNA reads TGTGCCAGCAGTGAAGCGTACAGGGGGCAGTACGAGCAGTACTTC. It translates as CASSEAYRGQYEQYF.